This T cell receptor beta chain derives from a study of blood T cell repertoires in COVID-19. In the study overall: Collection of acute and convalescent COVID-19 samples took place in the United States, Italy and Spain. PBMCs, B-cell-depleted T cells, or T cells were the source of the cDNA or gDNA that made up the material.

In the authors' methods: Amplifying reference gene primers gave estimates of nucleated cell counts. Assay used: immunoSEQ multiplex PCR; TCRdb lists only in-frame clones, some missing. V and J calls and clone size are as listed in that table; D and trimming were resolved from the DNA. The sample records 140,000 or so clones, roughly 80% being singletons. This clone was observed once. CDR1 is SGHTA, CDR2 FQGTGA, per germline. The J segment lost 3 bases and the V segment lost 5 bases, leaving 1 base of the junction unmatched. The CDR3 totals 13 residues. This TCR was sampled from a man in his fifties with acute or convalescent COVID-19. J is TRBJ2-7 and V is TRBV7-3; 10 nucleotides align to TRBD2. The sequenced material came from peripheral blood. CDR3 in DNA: TGTGCCAGCAGCCGGACTAGCGGCTACGAGCAGTACTTC. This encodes CASSRTSGYEQYF.